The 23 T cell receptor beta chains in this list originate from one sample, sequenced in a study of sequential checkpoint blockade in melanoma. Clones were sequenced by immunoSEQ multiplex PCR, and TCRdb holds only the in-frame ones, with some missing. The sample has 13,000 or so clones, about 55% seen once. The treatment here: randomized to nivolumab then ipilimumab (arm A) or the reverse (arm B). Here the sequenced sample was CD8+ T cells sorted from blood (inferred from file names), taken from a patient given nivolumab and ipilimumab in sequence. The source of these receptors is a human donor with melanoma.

The CDR3 region is CASSLGQGFSYEQYF. CDR3 nucleotide sequence: TGCGCCAGCAGCCTGGGACAGGGTTTCTCCTACGAGCAGTACTTC. V gene TRBV5-1 combines with J gene TRBJ2-7; 9 positions match TRBD1. V shed 4 bases and J 0 bases; nucleotides not matched to a gene: 5. In germline, CDR1 is SGHRS, CDR2 YFSETQ. There are 15 residues in the CDR3.

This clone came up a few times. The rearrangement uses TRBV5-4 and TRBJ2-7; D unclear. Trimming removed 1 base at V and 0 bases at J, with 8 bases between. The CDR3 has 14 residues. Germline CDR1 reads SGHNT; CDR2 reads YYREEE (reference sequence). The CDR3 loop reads CASSLSYSSYEQYF. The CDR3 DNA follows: TGTGCCAGCAGCTTGTCTTACAGCTCCTACGAGCAGTACTTC.

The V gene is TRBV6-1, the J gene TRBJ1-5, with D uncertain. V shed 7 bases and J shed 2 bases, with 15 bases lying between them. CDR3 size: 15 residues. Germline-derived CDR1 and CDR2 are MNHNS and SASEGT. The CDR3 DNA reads TGTGCCAGCACCCGTCTTACTGGAGGCAATCAGCCCCAGCATTTT. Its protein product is CASTRLTGGNQPQHF.

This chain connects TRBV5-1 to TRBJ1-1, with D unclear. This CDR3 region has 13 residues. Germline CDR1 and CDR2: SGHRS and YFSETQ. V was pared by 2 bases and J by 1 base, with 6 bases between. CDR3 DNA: TGCGCCAGCAGCTTTTCGGGGAACACTGAAGCTTTCTTT. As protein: CASSFSGNTEAFF.

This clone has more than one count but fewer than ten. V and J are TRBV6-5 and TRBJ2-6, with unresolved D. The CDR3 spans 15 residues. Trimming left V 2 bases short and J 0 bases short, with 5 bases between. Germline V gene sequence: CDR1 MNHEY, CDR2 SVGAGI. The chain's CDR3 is CASSYTGSGANVLTF. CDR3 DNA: TGTGCCAGCAGTTACACCGGCTCTGGGGCCAACGTCCTGACTTTC.

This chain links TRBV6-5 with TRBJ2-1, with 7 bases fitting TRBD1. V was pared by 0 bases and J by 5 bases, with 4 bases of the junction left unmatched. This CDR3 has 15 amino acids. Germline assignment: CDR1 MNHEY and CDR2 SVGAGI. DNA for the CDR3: TGTGCCAGCAGTTACTCGGACAGGTCGGACAATGAGCAGTTCTTC. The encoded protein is CASSYSDRSDNEQFF.

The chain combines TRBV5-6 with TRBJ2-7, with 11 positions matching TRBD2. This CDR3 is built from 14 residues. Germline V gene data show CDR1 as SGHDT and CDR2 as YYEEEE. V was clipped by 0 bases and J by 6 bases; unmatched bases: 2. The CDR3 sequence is CASSLGLAGSEQYF. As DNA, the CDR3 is TGTGCCAGCAGCTTGGGACTAGCGGGGAGCGAGCAGTACTTC.

This CDR3 is CAWRDRLNTEAFF. The CDR3 nucleotides are TGTGCCTGGAGGGACAGGCTGAACACTGAAGCTTTCTTT. J is TRBJ1-1 and V is TRBV30, with TRBD1 matching over 7 bases. J gave up 0 bases and V 3 bases, and 1 base lay outside the gene matches. The CDR3 length is 13 residues. Looked up from germline, CDR1 is GTSNPN and CDR2 is SVGIG (reference sequence). Looking up the rest from reference TRBV30 and TRBJ1-1 gives the full variable domain: SQTIHQWPATLVQPVGSPLSLECTVEGTSNPNLYWYRQAAGRGLQLLFYSVGIGQISSEVPQNLSASRPQDRQFILSSKKLLLSDSGFYLCAWRDRLNTEAFFGQGTRLTVV.

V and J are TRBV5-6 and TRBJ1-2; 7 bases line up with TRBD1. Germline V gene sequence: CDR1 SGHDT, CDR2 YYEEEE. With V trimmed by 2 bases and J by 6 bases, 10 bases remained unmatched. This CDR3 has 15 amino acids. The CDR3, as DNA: TGTGCCAGCAGCTTACCAGGGGGTTCGGAGGATGGCTACACCTTC. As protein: CASSLPGGSEDGYTF. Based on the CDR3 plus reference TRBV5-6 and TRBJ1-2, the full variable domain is DAGVTQSPTHLIKTRGQQVTLRCSPKSGHDTVSWYQQALGQGPQFIFQYYEEEERQRGNFPDRFSGHQFPNYSSELNVNALLLGDSALYLCASSLPGGSEDGYTFGSGTRLTVV.

The CDR3 sequence: CASRRQGYSNQPQHF. The DNA of the CDR3 is TGTGCCAGCAGGCGACAGGGTTATAGCAATCAGCCCCAGCATTTT. The chain couples TRBV6-5 to TRBJ1-5; 7 nucleotides align to TRBD1. Germline assignment: CDR1 MNHEY and CDR2 SVGAGI. With 6 bases clipped from V and 0 bases from J, the junction kept 5 bases outside the gene matches. There are 15 residues in the CDR3.

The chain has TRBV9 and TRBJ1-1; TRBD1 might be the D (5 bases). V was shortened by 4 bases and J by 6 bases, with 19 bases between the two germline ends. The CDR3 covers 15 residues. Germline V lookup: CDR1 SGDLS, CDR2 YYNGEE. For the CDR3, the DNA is TGTGCCAGCAGCCCCATGGTGGGGCCTTTAGCTGAAGCTTTCTTT. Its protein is CASSPMVGPLAEAFF.

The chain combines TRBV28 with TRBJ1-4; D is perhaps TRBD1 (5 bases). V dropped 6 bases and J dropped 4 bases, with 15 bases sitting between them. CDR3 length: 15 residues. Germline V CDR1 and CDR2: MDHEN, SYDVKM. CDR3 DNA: TGTGCCAGCAGGGACATTTCGGGGGTTAATGAAAAACTGTTTTTT. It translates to CASRDISGVNEKLFF.

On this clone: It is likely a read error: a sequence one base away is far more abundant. CDR3 amino acids: CASSFDSQSSGNTIYF. In DNA, the CDR3 is TGTGCCAGCAGCTTCGACAGTCAGAGCTCTGGAAACACCATATATTTT. This chain connects TRBV13 to TRBJ1-3; tentative D call: TRBD1 (5 bases). This CDR3 spans 16 amino acids. The germline V gene encodes CDR1 PRHDT and CDR2 FYEKMQ (reference sequence). Trimming removed 3 bases at V and 0 bases at J, with 12 bases between.

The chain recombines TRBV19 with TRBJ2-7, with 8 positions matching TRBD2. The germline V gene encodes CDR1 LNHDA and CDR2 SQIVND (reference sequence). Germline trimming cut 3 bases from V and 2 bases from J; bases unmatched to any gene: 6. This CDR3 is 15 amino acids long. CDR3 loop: CASSIWGGGPYEQYF. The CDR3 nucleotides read TGTGCCAGTAGTATTTGGGGCGGGGGGCCCTACGAGCAGTACTTC.

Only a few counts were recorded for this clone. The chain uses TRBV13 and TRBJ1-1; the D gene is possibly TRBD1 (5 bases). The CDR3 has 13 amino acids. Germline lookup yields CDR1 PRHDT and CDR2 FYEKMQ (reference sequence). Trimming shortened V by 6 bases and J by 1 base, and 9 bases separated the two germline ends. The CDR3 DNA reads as TGTGCCAGCAGGCACACAGGGAACACTGAAGCTTTCTTT. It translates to CASRHTGNTEAFF.

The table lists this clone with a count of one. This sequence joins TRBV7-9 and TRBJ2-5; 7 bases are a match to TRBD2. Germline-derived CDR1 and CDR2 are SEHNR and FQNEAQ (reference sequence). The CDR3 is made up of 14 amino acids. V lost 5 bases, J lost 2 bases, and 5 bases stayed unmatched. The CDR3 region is CASSAREGQETQYF. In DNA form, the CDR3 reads TGTGCCAGCAGCGCCAGGGAGGGGCAAGAGACCCAGTACTTC.

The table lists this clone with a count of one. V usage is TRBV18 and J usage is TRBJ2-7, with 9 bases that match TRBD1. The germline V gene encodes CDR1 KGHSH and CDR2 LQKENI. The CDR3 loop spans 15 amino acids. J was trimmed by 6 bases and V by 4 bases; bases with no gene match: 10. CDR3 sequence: CASSLVGTGIGEQYF. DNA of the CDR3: TGTGCCAGCTCACTAGTTGGGACAGGGATTGGCGAGCAGTACTTC.

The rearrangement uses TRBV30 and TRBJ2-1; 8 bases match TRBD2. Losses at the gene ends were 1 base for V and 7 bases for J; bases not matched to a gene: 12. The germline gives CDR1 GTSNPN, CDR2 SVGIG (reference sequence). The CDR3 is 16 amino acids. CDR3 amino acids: CAWSGPPGGALNEQFF. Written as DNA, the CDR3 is TGTGCCTGGAGTGGTCCACCCGGGGGGGCCCTTAATGAGCAGTTCTTC.

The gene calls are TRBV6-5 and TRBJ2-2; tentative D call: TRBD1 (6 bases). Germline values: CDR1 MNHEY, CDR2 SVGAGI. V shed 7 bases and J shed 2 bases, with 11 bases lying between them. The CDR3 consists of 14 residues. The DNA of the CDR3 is TGTGCCAGCACCAGGGGATACAACACCGGGGAGCTGTTTTTT. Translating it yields CASTRGYNTGELFF.

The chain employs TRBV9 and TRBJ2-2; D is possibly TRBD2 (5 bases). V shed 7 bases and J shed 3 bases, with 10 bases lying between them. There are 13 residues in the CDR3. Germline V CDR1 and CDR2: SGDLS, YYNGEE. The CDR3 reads CASGAGDTGELFF. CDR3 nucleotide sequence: TGTGCCAGCGGCGCCGGGGACACCGGGGAGCTGTTTTTT.

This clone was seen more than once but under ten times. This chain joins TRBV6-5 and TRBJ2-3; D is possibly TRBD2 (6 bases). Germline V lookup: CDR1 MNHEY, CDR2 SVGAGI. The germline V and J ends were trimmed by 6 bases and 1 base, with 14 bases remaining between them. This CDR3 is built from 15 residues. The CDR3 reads CASSPGLSGTDTQYF. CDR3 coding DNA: TGTGCCAGCAGCCCAGGACTATCGGGCACAGATACGCAGTATTTT.

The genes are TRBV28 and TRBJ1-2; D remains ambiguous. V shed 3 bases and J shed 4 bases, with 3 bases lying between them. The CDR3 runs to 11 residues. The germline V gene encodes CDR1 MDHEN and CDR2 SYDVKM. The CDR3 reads CASSFGYGYTF. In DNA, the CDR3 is TGTGCCAGCAGTTTCGGCTATGGCTACACCTTC.

CDR3 residues: CASSFFPGSLYEQFF. The CDR3 DNA reads as TGTGCCAGCAGCTTTTTCCCCGGGAGCTTATATGAGCAGTTCTTC. The chain couples TRBV7-2 to TRBJ2-1; tentative D call: TRBD2 (6 bases). From germline, CDR1 is SGHTA and CDR2 FQGNSA. The CDR3 covers 15 residues. With 3 bases removed from V and 8 bases from J, the gap between germline ends came to 17 bases.